This T cell receptor beta chain was documented in a study of cytomegalovirus exposure and HLA in healthy donors. Germline CDR1 GTSNPN, CDR2 SVGIG (reference sequence). Germline trimming cut 3 bases from V and 5 bases from J; bases unmatched to any gene: 5. The length of the CDR3 is 13 residues. Only in-frame clones appear in the TCRdb table, and some are missing; sequencing was by immunoSEQ multiplex PCR. The sample records over 150,000 clones, 86% being singletons. Study-wide findings and caveats: It was reported that the classifier diagnosed cytomegalovirus status with high specificity and sensitivity in both the original and validation cohorts.

In regard to this clone: Its specificity is unknown.

The origin of this receptor is a human donor in good health. What was sequenced was PBMCs. This rearrangement joins TRBV30 to TRBJ1-1; 8 nucleotides line up with TRBD1. DNA of the CDR3: TGTGCCTGGAGCCGGACAGGGTGGACTGAAGCTTTCTTT. It is translated as CAWSRTGWTEAFF.